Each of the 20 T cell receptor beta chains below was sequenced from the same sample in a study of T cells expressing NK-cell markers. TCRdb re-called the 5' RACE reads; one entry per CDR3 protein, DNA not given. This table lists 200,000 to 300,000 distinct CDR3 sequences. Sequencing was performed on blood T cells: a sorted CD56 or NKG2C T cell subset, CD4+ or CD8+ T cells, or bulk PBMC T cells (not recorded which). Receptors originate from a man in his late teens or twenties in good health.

The CDR3 reads CASSTGPPQFF. The V and J genes are TRBV11-2 and TRBJ2-1; the D call from TCRdb, TRBD1, cannot be confirmed without DNA. Germline V gene sequence: CDR1 SGHAT, CDR2 FQNNGV. The CDR3 length is 11 residues. The full variable domain, with the rest looked up from reference TRBV11-2 and TRBJ2-1, is EAGVAQSPRYKIIEKRQSVAFWCNPISGHATLYWYQQILGQGPKLLIQFQNNGVVDDSQLPKDRFSAERLKGVDSTLKIQPAKLEDSAVYLCASSTGPPQFFGPGTRLTVL.

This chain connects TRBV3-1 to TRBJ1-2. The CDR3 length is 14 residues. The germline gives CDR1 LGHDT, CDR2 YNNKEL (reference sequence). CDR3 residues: CASSRYRANYGYTF.

This CDR3 is CASSLLGTSGRLNEQFF. V is TRBV7-6 and J is TRBJ2-1; with no DNA, the TCRdb D assignment of TRBD2 cannot be verified. The CDR3 contains 17 residues. Germline V gives CDR1 SGHVS, CDR2 FNYEAQ.

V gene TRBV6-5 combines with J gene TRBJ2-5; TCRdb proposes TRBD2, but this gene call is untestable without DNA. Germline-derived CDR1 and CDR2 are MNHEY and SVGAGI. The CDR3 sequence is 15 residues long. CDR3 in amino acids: CASSYSNGGSETQYF.

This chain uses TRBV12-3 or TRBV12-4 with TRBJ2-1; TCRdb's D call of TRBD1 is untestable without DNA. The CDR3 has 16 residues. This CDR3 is CASSPRTGKGTGEQFF.

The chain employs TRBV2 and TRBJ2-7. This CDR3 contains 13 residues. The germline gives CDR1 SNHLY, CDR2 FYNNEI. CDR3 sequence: CASMEEAEYEQYF. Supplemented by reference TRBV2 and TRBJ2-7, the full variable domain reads EPEVTQTPSHQVTQMGQEVILRCVPISNHLYFYWYRQILGQKVEFLVSFYNNEISEKSEIFDDQFSVERPDGSNFTLKIRSTKLEDSAMYFCASMEEAEYEQYFGPGTRLTVT.

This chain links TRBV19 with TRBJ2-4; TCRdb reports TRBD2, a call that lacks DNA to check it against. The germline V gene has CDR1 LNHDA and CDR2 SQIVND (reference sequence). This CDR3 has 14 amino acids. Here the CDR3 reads CASSISERGNIQYF.

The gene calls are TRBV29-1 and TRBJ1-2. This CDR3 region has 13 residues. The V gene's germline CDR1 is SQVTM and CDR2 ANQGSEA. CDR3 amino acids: CSAREQEPYGYTF.

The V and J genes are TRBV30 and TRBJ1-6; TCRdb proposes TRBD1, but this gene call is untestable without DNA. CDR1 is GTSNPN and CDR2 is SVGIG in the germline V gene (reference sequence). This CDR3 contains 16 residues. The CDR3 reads CAWSKGQGDSRSPLHF.

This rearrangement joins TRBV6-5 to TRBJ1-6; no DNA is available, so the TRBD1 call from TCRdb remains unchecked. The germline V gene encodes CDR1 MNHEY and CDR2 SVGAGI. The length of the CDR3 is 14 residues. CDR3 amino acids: CASSLGPGNSPLHF.

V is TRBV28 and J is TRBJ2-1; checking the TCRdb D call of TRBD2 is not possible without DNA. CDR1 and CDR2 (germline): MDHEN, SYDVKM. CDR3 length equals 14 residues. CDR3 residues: CASRSAGGYNEQFF.

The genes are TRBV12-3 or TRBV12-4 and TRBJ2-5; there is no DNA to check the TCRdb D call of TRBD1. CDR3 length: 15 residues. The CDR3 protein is CASSPLGAEQETQYF.

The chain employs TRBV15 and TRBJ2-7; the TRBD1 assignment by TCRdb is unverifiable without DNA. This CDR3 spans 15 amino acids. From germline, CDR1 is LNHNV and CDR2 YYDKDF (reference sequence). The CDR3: CATSRVLGRGGEQYF.

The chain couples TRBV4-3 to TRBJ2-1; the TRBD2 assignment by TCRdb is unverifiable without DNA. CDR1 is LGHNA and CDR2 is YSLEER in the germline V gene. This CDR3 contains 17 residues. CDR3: CASSQGLLRRLNNEQFF.

The CDR3 loop reads CASRLESRDPWTYEQYF. The J gene is TRBJ2-7, the V gene TRBV12-2; TCRdb gives TRBD1 as the D gene, but with no DNA this cannot be confirmed. TRBV12-2 is a recognized pseudogene. The CDR3 is 17 residues long.

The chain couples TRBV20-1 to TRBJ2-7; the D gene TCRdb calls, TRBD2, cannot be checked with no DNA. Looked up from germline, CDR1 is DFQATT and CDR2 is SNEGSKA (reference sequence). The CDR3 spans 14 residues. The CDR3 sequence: CSARGRASYHEQYF.

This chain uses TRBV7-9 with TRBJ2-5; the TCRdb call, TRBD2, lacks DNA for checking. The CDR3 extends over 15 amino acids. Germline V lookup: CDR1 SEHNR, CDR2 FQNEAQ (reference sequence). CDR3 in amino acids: CASSYPSDGGETQYF. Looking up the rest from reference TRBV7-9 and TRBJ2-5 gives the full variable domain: DTGVSQNPRHKITKRGQNVTFRCDPISEHNRLYWYRQTLGQGPEFLTYFQNEAQLEKSRLLSDRFSAERPKGSFSTLEIQRTEQGDSAMYLCASSYPSDGGETQYFGPGTRLLVL.

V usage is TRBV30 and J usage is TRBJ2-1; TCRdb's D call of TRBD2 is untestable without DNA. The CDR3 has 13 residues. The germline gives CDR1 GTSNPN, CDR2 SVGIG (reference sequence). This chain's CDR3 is CAWSGTIYNEQFF.

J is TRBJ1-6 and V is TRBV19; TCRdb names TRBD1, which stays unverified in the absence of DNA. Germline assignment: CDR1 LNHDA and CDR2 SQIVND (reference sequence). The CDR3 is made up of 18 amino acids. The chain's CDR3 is CASTRTVGGSSYNSPLHF.

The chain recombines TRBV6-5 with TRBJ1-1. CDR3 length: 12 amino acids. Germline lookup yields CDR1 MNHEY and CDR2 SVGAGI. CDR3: CASSLRDTEAFF.